This T cell receptor (beta chain) stems from a study of T cell responses to AZD1222 COVID-19 vaccine. Study-level findings and limits: With dominance at 160-218 and 743-854, vaccine-associated CD4 TCRs spanned spike. White British people made up most donors, females outnumbered males, and clonal diversity was possibly underestimated. Only after the peak T cell response were repertoires sampled. Among those given AZD1222, only five to seven were seropositive at baseline.

Losses at the gene ends were 0 bases for V and 0 bases for J; bases not matched to a gene: 8. The CDR3 totals 18 residues. The germline CDR1 and CDR2 sequences are MNHEY and SVGEGT. This clone showed up just once. Its specificity is unknown. The table came from immunoSEQ multiplex PCR; TCRdb's copy has only in-frame clones and leaves some out. The sample records more than 100,000 clones, roughly 92% being singletons. The clonotype originates from an adult in good health. The material was peripheral blood, obtained on day 0 of AZD1222 vaccination. V and J are TRBV6-2 or TRBV6-3 and TRBJ2-1; 7 nucleotides match TRBD1. CDR3 region: CASSYSSRGKSSYNEQFF. The CDR3 DNA reads as TGTGCCAGCAGTTACTCGAGCAGGGGGAAGAGCTCCTACAATGAGCAGTTCTTC.